This is a list of T cell receptor beta chains from one sample in a study of cytomegalovirus exposure and HLA in healthy donors. Profiling relied on immunoSEQ multiplex PCR, and the TCRdb table lists in-frame clones only, not all of them. Here the sample spans roughly 150,000 clones, approximately 71% being singletons. Source material: PBMCs. The receptor set was obtained from a young woman in good health and CMV-seropositive. Each CDR3 is given with its conserved first and last residue. D genes are given only for firm matches. Not all rows give a size; the values are once, few, many and, for expanded clones, a class.

cdr3_length	v_call	d_call	j_call	clone_size	cdr3_aa	cdr3_nt
16	TRBV9	TRBD2	TRBJ2-2	.	CASSVEASGNTGELFF	TGTGCCAGCAGCGTAGAGGCTAGCGGGAACACCGGGGAGCTGTTTTTT
16	TRBV6-4	TRBD1	TRBJ1-4	.	CASSPAPWTGNEKLFF	TGTGCCAGCAGCCCTGCCCCGTGGACAGGGAATGAAAAACTGTTTTTT
12	TRBV6-1	.	TRBJ1-2	.	CAIDRVSYGYTF	TGTGCCATCGACAGAGTGAGTTATGGCTACACCTTC
16	TRBV27	.	TRBJ1-2	.	CASSSQNAGPQGGYTF	TGTGCCAGCAGTTCTCAAAATGCGGGGCCCCAGGGTGGCTACACCTTC
16	TRBV5-1	.	TRBJ2-1	.	CASSLLPGGQGDEQFF	TGCGCCAGCAGCCTCCTTCCGGGGGGACAAGGAGATGAGCAGTTCTTC
15	TRBV9	TRBD1	TRBJ2-3	.	CASSETGGARDTQYF	TGTGCCAGCAGCGAAACAGGGGGCGCGAGGGATACGCAGTATTTT
14	TRBV2	.	TRBJ2-5	few	CASSEGLGLETQYF	TGTGCCAGCAGCGAGGGACTTGGGCTAGAGACCCAGTACTTC
14	TRBV4-3	.	TRBJ1-2	.	CASSQGQVLGGYTF	TGCGCCAGCAGCCAAGGACAGGTGTTGGGTGGCTACACCTTC
15	TRBV4-3	.	TRBJ1-5	.	CASSQDRGSNQPQHF	TGCGCCAGCAGCCAAGATAGGGGAAGCAATCAGCCCCAGCATTTT
15	TRBV2	TRBD1	TRBJ1-2	.	CASRLRGQFDYGYTF	TGTGCCAGCAGGCTCAGGGGGCAGTTTGACTATGGCTACACCTTC
15	TRBV4-3	.	TRBJ1-1	.	CASSQDLNGITEAFF	TGCGCCAGCAGCCAAGATCTTAACGGGATCACTGAAGCTTTCTTT
13	TRBV5-6	.	TRBJ2-7	.	CASSVTGWGEQYF	TGTGCCAGCAGCGTGACAGGTTGGGGCGAGCAGTACTTC
19	TRBV7-9	TRBD1	TRBJ2-2	.	CASSSPSLGPFRGTGELFF	TGTGCCAGCAGCTCACCCTCACTGGGGCCTTTCAGGGGGACCGGGGAGCTGTTTTTT
15	TRBV23-1	.	TRBJ2-3	once	CASSRTVPSTDTQYF	TGCGCCAGCAGTCGGACAGTACCTAGCACAGATACGCAGTATTTT
14	TRBV4-1	TRBD1	TRBJ1-2	.	CASSAGTGNYGYTF	TGCGCCAGCAGCGCAGGGACAGGAAACTATGGCTACACCTTC
12	TRBV12-5	.	TRBJ1-5	once	CASSTGFQPQHF	TGTGCTAGTTCAACAGGGTTTCAGCCCCAGCATTTT
16	TRBV5-1	TRBD2	TRBJ2-7	.	CASSPGLAGAGYEQYF	TGCGCCAGCAGCCCCGGACTAGCGGGGGCAGGCTACGAGCAGTACTTC
13	TRBV11-2	.	TRBJ1-2	once	CASSANRGDGYTF	TGTGCCAGCAGCGCCAATCGGGGGGACGGCTACACCTTC
11	TRBV19	.	TRBJ2-4	.	CASLDGVIQYF	TGTGCCAGTTTAGACGGAGTCATTCAGTACTTC
15	TRBV27	.	TRBJ1-2	.	CASSLGGRGTYGYTF	TGTGCCAGCAGTTTGGGTGGGAGGGGAACCTATGGCTACACCTTC
14	TRBV5-1	.	TRBJ2-3	.	CASSLSRATDTQYF	TGCGCCAGCAGCTTGTCGAGAGCCACAGATACGCAGTATTTT
14	TRBV5-4	TRBD1	TRBJ2-7	.	CASSPRTGPNEQYF	TGTGCCAGCAGCCCCAGGACAGGTCCCAACGAGCAGTACTTC
13	TRBV29-1	.	TRBJ1-2	.	CSGEFRGADGYTF	TGCAGCGGAGAATTCAGGGGAGCTGACGGCTACACCTTC
15	TRBV29-1	.	TRBJ2-3	.	CSVRGPLGDTDTQYF	TGCAGCGTTAGGGGCCCCCTCGGCGACACAGATACGCAGTATTTT
16	TRBV28	.	TRBJ2-2	once	CASSFRGIVNTGELFF	TGTGCCAGCAGTTTTCGGGGTATAGTGAACACCGGGGAGCTGTTTTTT
15	TRBV7-2	.	TRBJ2-7	.	CASRDSAAVYYEQYF	TGTGCCAGCAGAGACAGCGCCGCGGTGTACTACGAGCAGTACTTC
13	TRBV6-1	.	TRBJ2-7	.	CASLRLDSYEQYF	TGTGCCAGCCTTCGACTAGACTCCTACGAGCAGTACTTC
12	TRBV10-3	TRBD1	TRBJ1-4	.	CAISESGTGFHF	TGTGCCATCAGTGAGTCGGGGACAGGGTTCCATTTT
17	TRBV5-4	TRBD2	TRBJ2-2	once	CASRPSGGETGTGELFF	TGTGCCAGCAGACCAAGCGGGGGAGAAACGGGCACCGGGGAGCTGTTTTTT
14	TRBV29-1	.	TRBJ2-5	.	CSSRHDPSRETQYF	TGCAGCTCCCGACACGACCCATCACGGGAGACCCAGTACTTC
13	TRBV4-3	.	TRBJ1-1	.	CASSQDRARGAFF	TGCGCCAGCAGCCAAGATCGAGCCCGAGGAGCTTTCTTT
14	TRBV6-1	TRBD2	TRBJ2-7	.	CASSLSGGTDEQYF	TGTGCCAGCAGTCTTAGCGGGGGTACCGACGAGCAGTACTTC
15	TRBV19	TRBD2	TRBJ2-7	once	CASSKGRVGLYEQYF	TGTGCCAGTAGTAAGGGGAGGGTAGGCCTCTACGAGCAGTACTTC
15	TRBV5-8	TRBD2	TRBJ2-1	once	CASSPTSGGYNEQFF	TGTGCCAGCAGCCCGACTAGCGGGGGATACAATGAGCAGTTCTTC
14	TRBV2	TRBD2	TRBJ2-5	.	CASSIRLAEETQYF	TGTGCCAGCAGTATCCGACTAGCGGAAGAGACCCAGTACTTC
13	TRBV7-9	.	TRBJ1-1	few	CASSLDTNTEAFF	TGTGCCAGCAGCCTGGACACGAACACTGAAGCTTTCTTT
14	TRBV18	.	TRBJ2-5	.	CASSPSSTVETQYF	TGTGCCAGCTCACCTTCGAGTACGGTAGAGACCCAGTACTTC
19	TRBV10-3	TRBD2	TRBJ2-3	.	CAISESFRGSSGRTDTQYF	TGTGCCATCAGTGAGTCGTTTAGGGGTTCTAGCGGGAGGACAGATACGCAGTATTTT
15	TRBV6-5	TRBD1	TRBJ1-5	.	CASRGTGGKNQPQHF	TGTGCCAGCAGGGGGACAGGGGGCAAAAATCAGCCCCAGCATTTT
14	TRBV14	.	TRBJ1-2	.	CASSQGVRAYGYTF	TGTGCCAGCAGCCAAGGCGTCAGGGCCTATGGCTACACCTTC
15	TRBV12-5	.	TRBJ1-2	.	CASGPTEPREDGYTF	TGTGCTAGTGGTCCAACGGAACCCAGGGAAGACGGCTACACCTTC
15	TRBV7-9	TRBD1	TRBJ1-5	few	CASSEQGAGNQPQHF	TGTGCCAGCAGCGAACAGGGGGCCGGCAATCAGCCCCAGCATTTT
13	TRBV28	.	TRBJ1-5	.	CASSETGNQPQHF	TGTGCCAGCAGCGAAACAGGGAATCAGCCCCAGCATTTT
14	TRBV5-1	.	TRBJ1-1	few	CASSERVARTEAFF	TGCGCCAGCTCCGAACGGGTTGCTCGGACTGAAGCTTTCTTT
13	TRBV5-4	TRBD2	TRBJ2-1	.	CASSRLADNEQFF	TGTGCCAGCAGCCGACTAGCGGACAATGAGCAGTTCTTC
14	TRBV5-6	TRBD2	TRBJ2-1	few	CASSVGTIIDEQFF	TGTGCCAGCAGCGTCGGGACTATAATCGATGAGCAGTTCTTC
15	TRBV7-9	.	TRBJ1-4	.	CASSFDRLTNEKLFF	TGTGCCAGCAGCTTCGACAGGTTAACTAATGAAAAACTGTTTTTT
13	TRBV29-1	.	TRBJ2-3	.	CSALGGSTDTQYF	TGCAGCGCCCTTGGAGGATCCACAGATACGCAGTATTTT
15	TRBV5-4	.	TRBJ1-2	few	CASKSITGDHYGYTF	TGTGCCAGCAAGTCAATTACGGGAGACCACTATGGCTACACCTTC
16	TRBV6-5	.	TRBJ1-1	.	CASSYIQGKGNTEAFF	TGTGCCAGCAGTTACATTCAGGGGAAGGGGAACACTGAAGCTTTCTTT
14	TRBV27	TRBD1	TRBJ1-3	.	CASALRGAGNTIYF	TGTGCCAGCGCCCTCAGGGGGGCTGGAAACACCATATATTTT
15	TRBV4-3	.	TRBJ2-5	.	CASSQDSGTGETQYF	TGCGCCAGCAGCCAAGACTCAGGAACTGGCGAGACCCAGTACTTC
15	TRBV5-4	TRBD1	TRBJ1-1	.	CASSLVGTGNPEAFF	TGTGCCAGCAGCTTGGTGGGGACAGGGAACCCTGAAGCTTTCTTT
12	TRBV7-9	.	TRBJ2-4	.	CASTLAKNIQYF	TGTGCCAGCACCCTAGCCAAAAACATTCAGTACTTC
16	TRBV7-3	.	TRBJ1-1	.	CASSLDYVGRNTEAFF	TGTGCCAGCAGCCTAGACTATGTGGGAAGGAACACTGAAGCTTTCTTT